This T cell receptor (beta chain) was recovered during a study of control samples from healthy donors and cancer patients (TCRdb year 2020). Including cysteine and phenylalanine, the CDR3 has 13 amino acids. The read is trimmed to its CDR3 DNA, 39 bases read in frame from base 1. For CDR1 and CDR2, the germline V gene lists MDHEN and SYDVKM. V was cut back by 6 bases and J by 6 bases, leaving a gap of 12 bases between them. This clone was seen a few times. Which antigen it targets is not known. No base quality information exists; no much larger clone differs at one position. Other DNA variants within this sample encode the same CDR3. Library preparation was by the immunoSEQ multiplex PCR assay. In TCRdb, the immuneACCESS table is reduced to in-frame sequences with V and J assigned. These tables do not hold every clone; where another copy was compared, an unresolved V gene accounts for under half, and the others remain unexplained. Here the sample has around 140,000 clones; around nine tenths occur a single time. The top ten constitute roughly 7.8% of the sample.

Sequences were obtained from PBMCs. The receptor was derived from a man aged 50 to 59 with head and neck cancer. Rearrangement joined TRBV28 to TRBJ1-5, with a tentative D gene TRBD1 over 5 matching bases. The sequenced DNA is TGTGCCAGCAGAGGGGTGGGGAGTCAGCCCCAGCATTTT. This gives the protein CASRGVGSQPQHF.